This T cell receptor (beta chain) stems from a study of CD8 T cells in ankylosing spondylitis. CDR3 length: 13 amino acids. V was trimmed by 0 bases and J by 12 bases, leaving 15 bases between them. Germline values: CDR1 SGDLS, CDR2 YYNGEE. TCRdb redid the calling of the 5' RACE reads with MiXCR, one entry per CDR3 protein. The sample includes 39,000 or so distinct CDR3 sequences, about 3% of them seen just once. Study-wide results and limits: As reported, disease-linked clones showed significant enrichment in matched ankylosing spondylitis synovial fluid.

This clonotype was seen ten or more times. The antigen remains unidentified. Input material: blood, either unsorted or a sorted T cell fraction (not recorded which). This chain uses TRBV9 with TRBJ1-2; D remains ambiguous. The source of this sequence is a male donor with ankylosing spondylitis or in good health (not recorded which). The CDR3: CASSVGVEGPDTF. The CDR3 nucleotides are TGTGCCAGCAGCGTAGGGGTCGAAGGGCCCGACACCTTC.